This T cell receptor (beta chain) was recovered during a study of blood T cell repertoires in COVID-19. The overall study: The analysed material was cDNA or gDNA that came from T cells, B-cell-depleted T cells, or PBMCs.

The authors' processing: By means of reference gene primer amplification, nucleated cell counts were estimated. Clones were sequenced by immunoSEQ multiplex PCR, and TCRdb holds only the in-frame ones, with some missing. V, J and clone size were drawn from that table, and D and trimming were deduced from the DNA. The sample records about 270,000 clones, approximately 89% being singletons. CDR1 and CDR2 from the germline V gene are LNHDA and SQIVND (reference sequence). CDR3 size: 21 residues. The ends lost 6 bases at V and 6 bases at J; junction bases unmatched: 23. The clonotype comes from a man between 35 and 55 years old who had recovered from COVID-19. The chain combines TRBV19 with TRBJ2-5; 15 positions match TRBD2. Sequenced input: peripheral blood. CDR3 protein: CASRSGQGLGLAGGSIKTQYF. The CDR3 bases are TGTGCCAGTAGGTCGGGACAGGGCCTGGGACTAGCGGGAGGCAGTATAAAGACCCAGTACTTC.